A selection of T cell receptor beta chains follows, all from one sample in a study of cytomegalovirus exposure and HLA in healthy donors. The protocol was immunoSEQ multiplex PCR, while the TCRdb copy is restricted to in-frame clones and leaves out a portion. The sample has about 100,000 clones; approximately 72% are singletons. Sequences were obtained from PBMCs. These receptors all stem from a woman aged 70-85 years in good health and CMV-seropositive. The CDR3 runs from the conserved cysteine through the conserved F or W. The D gene is left open where the match is weak. Expanded clones get a size class; other rows say once, few or many, or leave the size out.

>NA|TRBD2|TRBJ2-1|TRBV9
CASSARTSKLDNEQFF
TGTGCCAGCAGCGCTCGGACTAGCAAGTTGGACAATGAGCAGTTCTTC
>NA|NA|TRBJ2-7|TRBV28
CASSLLGGSTPQQYF
TGTGCCAGCAGTTTATTAGGTGGGAGTACTCCGCAGCAGTACTTC
>NA|NA|TRBJ2-5|TRBV28
CASSSNRRRFQETQYF
TGTGCCAGCAGTTCCAACAGGAGACGCTTTCAAGAGACCCAGTACTTC
>NA|TRBD1|TRBJ1-6|TRBV28
CASGTALANSPLHF
TGTGCCAGCGGGACAGCTTTGGCGAATTCACCCCTCCACTTT
>NA|NA|TRBJ2-7|TRBV28
CASSLYQTTDSYEQYF
TGTGCCAGCAGTTTATACCAAACTACCGACTCCTACGAGCAGTACTTC
>NA|NA|TRBJ2-3|TRBV7-2
CASSLGHGSPSTDTQYF
TGTGCCAGCAGCTTAGGACACGGCTCGCCGAGCACAGATACGCAGTATTTT
>few|TRBD1|TRBJ2-3|TRBV27
CASSSGTGTDTQYF
TGTGCCAGCAGTTCCGGGACAGGCACAGATACGCAGTATTTT
>once|NA|TRBJ2-2|TRBV12-5
CASGSGQNTGELFF
TGTGCTAGTGGTTCGGGACAGAACACCGGGGAGCTGTTTTTT
>NA|TRBD2|TRBJ2-1|TRBV6-5
CASCAGRAGYCEQFF
TGTGCCAGCTGTGCAGGGAGGGCCGGATATTGTGAGCAGTTCTTC
>many|NA|TRBJ1-1|TRBV4-3
CASSQPGGTEAFF
TGCGCCAGCAGCCAACCCGGCGGCACTGAAGCTTTCTTT
>NA|TRBD1|TRBJ2-5|TRBV11-2
CASSLDRATGGIETQYF
TGTGCCAGCAGCTTAGATAGAGCGACAGGGGGCATAGAGACCCAGTACTTC
>NA|NA|TRBJ2-3|TRBV10-3
CAISLQGKGTDTQYF
TGTGCCATCAGCCTCCAGGGGAAGGGGACAGATACGCAGTATTTT
>once|NA|TRBJ1-5|TRBV19
CASSNSRFRGYQPQHF
TGTGCCAGTAGTAATTCAAGGTTTCGAGGATATCAGCCCCAGCATTTT
>NA|NA|TRBJ2-3|TRBV4-2
CASSQAGAFTDTQYF
TGTGCCAGCAGCCAAGCGGGAGCCTTCACAGATACGCAGTATTTT
>NA|TRBD2|TRBJ2-3|TRBV7-3
CASSLRPLRGGTDTQYF
TGTGCCAGCAGCTTAAGACCCTTGCGGGGGGGCACAGATACGCAGTATTTT
>NA|NA|TRBJ1-3|TRBV11-2
CASSLVLGQIPGNTIYF
TGTGCCAGCAGCTTAGTCCTTGGACAGATCCCTGGAAACACCATATATTTT
>NA|TRBD1|TRBJ2-4|TRBV5-1
CASSLHPTGLRAKNIQYF
TGCGCCAGCAGCTTGCACCCGACAGGGCTCCGGGCCAAAAACATTCAGTACTTC
>NA|TRBD1|TRBJ1-2|TRBV5-6
CASSLDPGGSYGYTF
TGTGCCAGCAGCTTGGACCCAGGGGGCAGCTATGGCTACACCTTC
>NA|TRBD2|TRBJ2-3|TRBV27
CASSLEPSGRIGTDTQYF
TGTGCCAGCAGTTTAGAGCCTAGCGGGAGGATCGGCACAGATACGCAGTATTTT
>NA|NA|TRBJ1-3|TRBV7-3
CASSSGGAGNTIYF
TGTGCCAGCAGCTCGGGGGGGGCAGGAAACACCATATATTTT
>few|NA|TRBJ2-3|TRBV5-1
CASSLDRTTDTQYF
TGCGCCAGCAGCTTGGACAGGACAACAGATACGCAGTATTTT
>NA|NA|TRBJ2-1|TRBV2
CASTRGFLASSYNEQFF
TGTGCCAGCACCCGGGGATTTCTGGCGAGCTCCTACAATGAGCAGTTCTTC
>NA|TRBD2|TRBJ2-7|TRBV28
CASYSQGLVGNEQYF
TGTGCCAGCTATAGCCAAGGACTAGTCGGAAACGAGCAGTACTTC
>NA|NA|TRBJ1-1|TRBV7-9
CASSLGGGITEAFF
TGTGCCAGCAGCTTGGGCGGGGGAATCACTGAAGCTTTCTTT
>NA|NA|TRBJ1-6|TRBV18
CASSVGDLLNSPLHF
TGTGCCAGCTCCGTCGGGGATCTCCTTAATTCACCCCTCCACTTT
>NA|NA|TRBJ2-3|TRBV28
CASSLLADTQYF
TGTGCCAGCAGTTTACTTGCAGATACGCAGTATTTT
>NA|NA|TRBJ2-4|TRBV28
CASSNPGGGYIQYF
TGTGCCAGCAGTAACCCTGGGGGCGGGTACATTCAGTACTTC
>NA|TRBD2|TRBJ2-1|TRBV5-1
CASSPGLAGKANNEQFF
TGCGCCAGCAGCCCGGGACTAGCGGGAAAAGCCAACAATGAGCAGTTCTTC
>NA|TRBD1|TRBJ2-3|TRBV10-1
CASSEGQGAVDTQYF
TGCGCCAGCAGTGAGGGACAGGGGGCTGTAGATACGCAGTATTTT
>NA|NA|TRBJ2-2|TRBV10-1
CASSEEGQGFITGELFF
TGCGCCAGCAGTGAGGAGGGGCAGGGGTTTATTACCGGGGAGCTGTTTTTT
>NA|NA|TRBJ1-5|TRBV2
CASSAGTRGNQPQHF
TGTGCCAGCAGCGCGGGAACCCGGGGCAATCAGCCCCAGCATTTT
>few|NA|TRBJ2-3|TRBV7-2
CASSLDGVGSDTQYF
TGTGCCAGCAGCTTAGACGGGGTAGGATCAGATACGCAGTATTTT
>few|NA|TRBJ2-3|TRBV7-9
CSSSSFARHTDTQYF
TGTTCCAGCAGCTCGTTCGCGCGGCACACAGATACGCAGTATTTT
>few|NA|TRBJ1-1|TRBV27
CASRQQFSNTEAFF
TGTGCCAGCAGGCAACAGTTTTCCAACACTGAAGCTTTCTTT
>NA|TRBD2|TRBJ2-2|TRBV7-2
CAFGGYGELFF
TGTGCCTTCGGGGGGTACGGGGAGCTGTTTTTT
>few|NA|TRBJ2-1|TRBV18
CASSQLAISSYNEQFF
TGTGCCAGCTCACAACTAGCCATTAGCTCCTACAATGAGCAGTTCTTC
>NA|NA|TRBJ2-7|TRBV6-6
CASIGLNEQYF
TGTGCCAGCATCGGACTGAACGAGCAGTACTTC
>NA|TRBD2|TRBJ2-1|TRBV5-1
CASSPEAGGSYNEQFF
TGCGCCAGCAGCCCGGAAGCGGGAGGCTCCTACAATGAGCAGTTCTTC
>once|NA|TRBJ1-4|TRBV5-5
CASSLVGTNNEKLFF
TGTGCCAGCAGCTTGGTAGGGACTAATAATGAAAAACTGTTTTTT
>NA|NA|TRBJ1-1|TRBV7-2
CASSSSGDTEAFF
TGTGCCAGCAGCTCGTCCGGGGACACTGAAGCTTTCTTT
>NA|TRBD2|TRBJ2-1|TRBV28
CASNGGSYDEQFF
TGTGCCAGCAATGGCGGGAGTTACGATGAGCAGTTCTTC
>NA|TRBD1|TRBJ2-1|TRBV19
CASRPGQGYNEQFF
TGTGCCAGTAGACCGGGACAGGGGTACAATGAGCAGTTCTTC
>NA|NA|TRBJ2-3|TRBV11-1
CASSFGSGTGTDTQYF
TGTGCCAGCAGCTTTGGTAGCGGGACAGGCACAGATACGCAGTATTTT
>NA|NA|TRBJ2-7|TRBV6-5
CASSSRIFSYEQYF
TGTGCCAGCAGTTCGCGAATTTTCTCCTACGAGCAGTACTTC
>NA|NA|TRBJ1-4|TRBV27
CASSGPAVGLLFF
TGTGCCAGCAGTGGTCCGGCGGTCGGTCTTCTGTTTTTT
>NA|NA|TRBJ1-2|TRBV11-2
CASSLGDMGWHGYTF
TGTGCCAGCAGCTTAGGGGACATGGGATGGCATGGCTACACCTTC
>once|TRBD1|TRBJ2-5|TRBV27
CASSLGQGAMTQYF
TGTGCCAGCAGCCTAGGACAGGGGGCAATGACCCAGTACTTC
>NA|NA|TRBJ1-1|TRBV11-2
CASSPRTGKGTEAFF
TGTGCCAGCAGCCCGCGAACAGGGAAAGGAACTGAAGCTTTCTTT
>few|TRBD1|TRBJ1-5|TRBV6-1
CASYRGTGYGQPQHF
TGTGCCAGCTATAGAGGGACAGGGTACGGTCAGCCCCAGCATTTT
>NA|NA|TRBJ2-5|TRBV7-3
CASSPRGGAGSKTQYF
TGTGCCAGCAGCCCTAGGGGGGGGGCAGGGAGTAAGACCCAGTACTTC
>NA|NA|TRBJ1-5|TRBV6-1
CASSEGRGRPQHF
TGTGCCAGCAGTGAGGGAAGGGGTCGGCCCCAGCATTTT
>NA|NA|TRBJ1-2|TRBV9
CASSVTLNYGYTF
TGTGCCAGCAGCGTAACGCTAAACTATGGCTACACCTTC